This T cell receptor (beta chain) was identified during a study of cytomegalovirus exposure and HLA in healthy donors. Study-level points and caveats: A reported reduction in N-insertions relative to the approximately 690-donor mean was seen in an Asian-associated ancestry cluster in a later analysis.

Only one count was recorded for this clone. Its matching antigen is unknown. The PCR contained 60 Vbeta and 13 Jbeta primers. The authors' processing: There were about 88 million unique TCR beta chains by a later count, and about 12 million of them were shared. Here immunoSEQ multiplex PCR was the method, and the copy in TCRdb shows in-frame clones only, minus some. Clone size and V and J calls were adopted from that table, with D and trimming inferred from the DNA. Among 150,000 to 200,000 clones listed, approximately 75% were seen once. The germline gives CDR1 PRHDT, CDR2 FYEKMQ (reference sequence). V lost 5 bases and J lost 3, with 13 bases in between. The CDR3 is 15 amino acids.

The sequenced material came from PBMCs. The chain employs TRBV13 and TRBJ1-4; D unresolved. This TCR was recovered from a girl aged 5-17 years in good health and CMV-seronegative. This CDR3 reads CASSNAAASNEKLFF. The CDR3 region has the DNA TGTGCCAGCAGCAACGCGGCAGCATCTAATGAAAAACTGTTTTTT.